A selection of T cell receptor beta chains follows, all from one sample in a study of T cells expressing NK-cell markers. No DNA is given; TCRdb re-called the 5' RACE reads and lists each CDR3 protein once. This sample's clone table lists approximately 550,000 distinct CDR3 sequences. What was sequenced was blood T cells: a sorted CD56 or NKG2C T cell subset, CD4+ or CD8+ T cells, or bulk PBMC T cells (not recorded which). These receptors were taken from a man aged 18-30 years in good health. Both conserved end residues are part of each CDR3.

V	J	CDR3
TRBV2	TRBJ1-2	CASGGQGPYGYTF
TRBV28	TRBJ2-7	CASTSLNGYEQYF
TRBV5-1	TRBJ2-1	CASSLGQAPKFF
TRBV5-1	TRBJ2-3	CASSLTPDSTDTQYF
TRBV29-1	TRBJ2-5	CSVVAPQYQETQYF
TRBV7-9	TRBJ2-1	CASSSLAGGHQEQFF
TRBV2	TRBJ1-5	CAGGQYNQPQHF
TRBV5-1	TRBJ2-5	CASSGTAEGETQYF
TRBV29-1	TRBJ2-5	CSAVLEGPETQYF
TRBV7-6	TRBJ1-2	CASSLEHRDYGYTF
TRBV18	TRBJ1-2	CASSPYTGTGNGYTF
TRBV6-1	TRBJ1-2	CASSSDSAYGYTF
TRBV4-2	TRBJ2-4	CASSQDSVGLAKNIQYF
TRBV12-3/TRBV12-4	TRBJ1-1	CASSTPSANTEAFF
TRBV5-1	TRBJ2-1	CASSQRTGYNEQFF
TRBV5-1	TRBJ2-2	CASTAARATNTGELFF
TRBV21-1	TRBJ2-6	CASSNHGSGANVLTF
TRBV11-2	TRBJ2-7	CASSSATGPHEQYF
TRBV15	TRBJ2-1	CATSRDLPQGSYNEQFF
TRBV3-1	TRBJ1-2	CASSQALTGTYGYTF
TRBV29-1	TRBJ1-5	CSVELRAGGPQHF
TRBV10-3	TRBJ2-1	CAISKNRDREGNEQFF
TRBV12-3/TRBV12-4	TRBJ2-1	CASSLEGEGNEQFF
TRBV10-3	TRBJ1-1	CATMRGPNTEAFF
TRBV25-1	TRBJ1-4	CASSDDRSRSNEKLFF
TRBV5-6	TRBJ2-3	CASSSFSGPSTDTQYF
TRBV12-3/TRBV12-4	TRBJ1-6	CASSRGRPLHF
TRBV20-1	TRBJ2-3	CSARTLADDLDTQYF
TRBV20-1	TRBJ2-1	CSASMPSGRLNEQFF
TRBV18	TRBJ2-3	CASSPPWGANTDTQYF
TRBV10-3	TRBJ2-2	CAISDTRLNTGELFF
TRBV6-2/TRBV6-3	TRBJ1-1	CASSYSRTGEAFF
TRBV7-8	TRBJ1-1	CASSPGATEAFF
TRBV12-3/TRBV12-4	TRBJ1-3	CASSLYGAYSGNTIYF
TRBV29-1	TRBJ1-4	CSARARADSTNEKLFF
TRBV29-1	TRBJ2-1	CSAGSVGENEQFF
TRBV12-3/TRBV12-4	TRBJ1-3	CASSGDGNTIYF
TRBV5-1	TRBJ2-3	CASKYSETGATDTQYF
TRBV3-1	TRBJ2-2	CASSQAGTSGLVRLFF
TRBV5-1	TRBJ2-5	CASSPSGGRETQYF
TRBV6-2/TRBV6-3	TRBJ2-5	CASRNGTRKETQYF
TRBV9	TRBJ2-2	CASSVANGLAGGTGELFF
TRBV18	TRBJ1-5	CASSPNPPGPRSNQPQHF
TRBV20-1	TRBJ2-3	CSARDGGPLAVLGTQYF
TRBV18	TRBJ2-1	CASSPTTISSYNEQFF
TRBV12-3/TRBV12-4	TRBJ1-1	CASSYGGLNEAFF
TRBV29-1	TRBJ2-6	CSVVVWSEISGANVLTF
TRBV5-1	TRBJ1-1	CASSEPGTWGEAFF
TRBV5-1	TRBJ2-3	CASSLGSTGTPDTQYF
TRBV28	TRBJ2-5	CASSDGVLETQYF
TRBV12-3/TRBV12-4	TRBJ2-2	CASSYPGVAGLTGELFF
TRBV7-2	TRBJ1-4	CASSLASGREKLFF
TRBV6-2/TRBV6-3	TRBJ2-7	CASSPGTGFHEQYF
TRBV9	TRBJ2-1	CASSGEGRQTNEQFF
TRBV29-1	TRBJ2-1	CSVVKGLANLRTNEQFF
TRBV12-3/TRBV12-4	TRBJ1-1	CASRPGGFEAFF
TRBV3-1	TRBJ2-3	CASSPGESGRDTQYF
TRBV12-3/TRBV12-4	TRBJ2-7	CASSIQGESEQYF